The 31 T cell receptor beta chains below were found in one sample sequenced in a study of blood T cell repertoires in COVID-19. Using immunoSEQ multiplex PCR, the repertoire was profiled, and TCRdb retains in-frame clones only, with some absent. The sample carries over 75,000 clones, over 80% recorded once. Sequencing input: peripheral blood. The receptors here all came from a human donor in a cohort sampled during active COVID-19.

The CDR3 nucleotides read TGTGCCAGCTCACCTTCCGGGGGCACAGATACGCAGTATTTT. This gives the protein CASSPSGGTDTQYF. The rearrangement uses TRBV18 and TRBJ2-3, with TRBD2 as a possible D gene (5 bases). This CDR3 region has 14 residues. Germline-derived CDR1 and CDR2 are KGHSH and LQKENI. V lost 3 bases to trimming and J lost 1 base, with 8 bases between them.

The chain's CDR3 is CASRIPGQGYEQYF. The CDR3 nucleotides are TGTGCCAGCAGGATCCCGGGACAGGGCTACGAGCAGTACTTC. The V gene is TRBV6-5, the J gene TRBJ2-7; 9 bases agree with TRBD1. The germline V gene encodes CDR1 MNHEY and CDR2 SVGAGI. The CDR3 is made up of 14 amino acids. V lost 6 bases to trimming and J lost 3 bases; unmatched junction nucleotides: 6.

This chain connects TRBV5-4 to TRBJ2-7; 10 bases are a match to TRBD2. The ends lost 1 base at V and 4 bases at J; junction bases unmatched: 2. Germline V gene sequence: CDR1 SGHNT, CDR2 YYREEE (reference sequence). This CDR3 contains 14 residues. The CDR3 sequence: CASSLTSGKYEQYF. CDR3 sequence (DNA): TGTGCCAGCAGCTTGACTAGCGGGAAATACGAGCAGTACTTC.

V and J are TRBV5-1 and TRBJ2-1; no definite D call. Germline V CDR1 and CDR2: SGHRS, YFSETQ. CDR3 size: 17 residues. V was cut by 4 bases and J by 7 bases, with 24 bases left in between. Here the CDR3 reads CASSPALGGRSQNEQFF. CDR3 bases: TGCGCCAGCAGCCCCGCGTTGGGTGGGCGCTCACAAAATGAGCAGTTCTTC.

The chain joins TRBV9 to TRBJ1-1, with D possibly matching TRBD1 (5 bases). CDR1 and CDR2 from the germline V gene are SGDLS and YYNGEE. The CDR3 has 15 amino acids. The ends were cut back, 1 base at V and 3 bases at J, with 13 bases in the middle. The CDR3 loop reads CASSVYGREDTEAFF. CDR3 sequence (DNA): TGTGCCAGCAGCGTATACGGCAGGGAGGACACTGAAGCTTTCTTT.

The chain employs TRBV10-1 and TRBJ2-5; 8 bases are shared with TRBD1. The CDR3 has 15 amino acids. V trimming: 2 bases; J trimming: 5 bases; junction bases outside the gene matches: 7. Germline lookup yields CDR1 WNHNN and CDR2 SYGVQD (reference sequence). The CDR3: CASSETAGGSETQYF. The CDR3 DNA reads TGCGCCAGCAGTGAGACGGCAGGGGGCTCGGAGACCCAGTACTTC.

This clone turned up a few times. The V and J genes are TRBV7-6 and TRBJ2-5, with 7 bases aligning to TRBD2. The CDR3 is 17 amino acids. In germline, CDR1 is SGHVS, CDR2 FNYEAQ. V gave up 1 base and J gave up 1 base; unmatched junction bases: 9. CDR3 protein: CASSLGPRSGIQETQYF. The CDR3 region has the DNA TGTGCCAGCAGCTTAGGACCTAGGAGCGGGATCCAAGAGACCCAGTACTTC.

The chain uses TRBV6-6 and TRBJ1-1; 7 nucleotides agree with TRBD1. The germline V gene has CDR1 MNHNY and CDR2 SVGAGI (reference sequence). The ends lost 0 bases at V and 7 bases at J; junction bases unmatched: 2. This CDR3 is 13 amino acids long. This chain's CDR3 is CASSYSRQGEAFF. CDR3 in DNA: TGTGCCAGCAGTTACTCGAGACAGGGTGAAGCTTTCTTT.

The CDR3 coding sequence is TGTGCCAGCAGTTTACGGTCCTGGCCGGGACTTGAAACAGATACGCAGTATTTT. Translating gives CASSLRSWPGLETDTQYF. This sequence joins TRBV28 and TRBJ2-3, with D perhaps TRBD2 (6 bases). V lost 2 bases and J lost 3, with 21 bases in between. The germline V gene has CDR1 MDHEN and CDR2 SYDVKM. The CDR3 has 18 amino acids.

This clone appeared a single time. This chain connects TRBV12-3 or TRBV12-4 to TRBJ1-4, with a possible D match to TRBD1 (6 bases). The CDR3 sequence is 13 residues long. V was trimmed by 5 bases and J by 10 bases, leaving 14 bases between them. The CDR3 nucleotides are TGTGCCAGCAGTCAAACAGGGTATAGAAAACTGTTTTTT. The encoded protein is CASSQTGYRKLFF.

The chain couples TRBV13 to TRBJ1-1, with TRBD1 as a possible D gene (6 bases). Trimming pared 5 bases from V and 2 bases from J, leaving 12 bases between. Germline lookup yields CDR1 PRHDT and CDR2 FYEKMQ (reference sequence). The CDR3 has 14 residues. The CDR3 DNA reads as TGTGCCAGCAGCGGGGGCAGGATAAACACTGAAGCTTTCTTT. Its translation: CASSGGRINTEAFF.

This clone was picked up one time. The V and J genes are TRBV9 and TRBJ1-6; TRBD1 agrees at 7 bases. This CDR3 contains 15 residues. The germline V gene has CDR1 SGDLS and CDR2 YYNGEE. The J segment lost 7 bases and the V segment lost 3 bases, leaving 7 bases of the junction unmatched. The DNA for the CDR3 is TGTGCCAGCAGCGAGACAGGGAATGGAAATTCACCCCTCCACTTT. Its translation: CASSETGNGNSPLHF.

Only one count was recorded for this clone. The CDR3 region has the DNA TGTGCCAGCAGTAAAGCGGGGGGCGGGACAGATACGCAGTATTTT. Its translation: CASSKAGGGTDTQYF. The chain recombines TRBV25-1 with TRBJ2-3; 9 bases match TRBD2. The CDR3 covers 15 residues. The J segment lost 3 bases and the V segment lost 5 bases, leaving 6 bases of the junction unmatched. Germline CDR1 and CDR2: MGHDK and SYGVNS.

The CDR3: CASSRTGGYQPQHF. The CDR3 nucleotides are TGTGCCAGCAGCCGGACAGGGGGCTATCAGCCCCAGCATTTT. The rearrangement uses TRBV28 and TRBJ1-5; 11 bases fit TRBD1. CDR3 length: 14 residues. The germline V gene encodes CDR1 MDHEN and CDR2 SYDVKM. V was clipped by 6 bases and J by 5 bases; unmatched bases: 3.

This chain connects TRBV27 to TRBJ2-1; tentatively, D is TRBD1 (5 bases). The V gene's germline CDR1 is MNHEY and CDR2 SMNVEV (reference sequence). V lost 6 bases and J lost 0, with 12 bases in between. The CDR3 covers 15 residues. The CDR3 DNA reads as TGTGCCAGCAGGAAAAGGGGAAGCTCCTACAATGAGCAGTTCTTC. Translating it yields CASRKRGSSYNEQFF.

This rearrangement joins TRBV5-4 to TRBJ1-2, with TRBD1 matching 9 bases. The trim removed 0 bases at V and 0 bases at J, leaving 0 bases unmatched. Germline V CDR1 and CDR2: SGHNT, YYREEE (reference sequence). CDR3 length equals 15 residues. In nucleotides, the CDR3 is TGTGCCAGCAGCTTGGGGGACAGGGCTAACTATGGCTACACCTTC. Translating gives CASSLGDRANYGYTF.

This chain joins TRBV4-1 and TRBJ2-2, with D unclear. Trimming pared 4 bases from V and 6 bases from J, leaving 9 bases between. CDR3 length: 13 residues. CDR1 and CDR2 from the germline V gene are MGHRA and YSYEKL. CDR3 DNA sequence: TGCGCCAGCAGCCCGGTAGTGCCCGGGGAGCTGTTTTTT. Translated: CASSPVVPGELFF.

This chain joins TRBV19 and TRBJ1-4, with D tentatively TRBD1 (5 bases). The germline V gene has CDR1 LNHDA and CDR2 SQIVND (reference sequence). The CDR3 consists of 14 residues. V lost 10 bases, J lost 5 bases, and 17 bases lay in between. CDR3 loop: CATTPWRGNEKLFF. The CDR3 coding sequence is TGTGCCACCACCCCTTGGAGGGGCAATGAAAAACTGTTTTTT.

This chain links TRBV5-1 with TRBJ1-1, with D unresolved. There are 15 residues in the CDR3. V lost 1 base, J lost 0 bases, and 10 bases lay in between. Germline V gene lookup returns CDR1 SGHRS and CDR2 YFSETQ. The CDR3 region is CASSLFTDMNTEAFF. CDR3 DNA: TGCGCCAGCAGCTTGTTTACAGACATGAACACTGAAGCTTTCTTT.

This chain joins TRBV5-6 and TRBJ1-1; D call uncertain. CDR1 is SGHDT, CDR2 YYEEEE, per germline. The length of the CDR3 is 15 residues. The V and J ends lost 0 bases and 1 base respectively, with 10 bases between them. The CDR3 region is CASSLDLGRNTEAFF. CDR3 sequence (DNA): TGTGCCAGCAGCTTGGATCTAGGTCGGAACACTGAAGCTTTCTTT.

This clone occurred many times. This chain links TRBV2 with TRBJ2-2; D unclear. Germline values: CDR1 SNHLY, CDR2 FYNNEI. The CDR3 has 20 amino acids. The V end lost 5 bases, the J end lost 3 bases, and 28 bases lay between the germline ends. The CDR3 nucleotides read TGTGCCAGCAGTTGGCCTAGTCTCGAGCGTCATTCAAGGTACACCGGGGAGCTGTTTTTT. This sequence encodes CASSWPSLERHSRYTGELFF.

Here the CDR3 reads CASSSAGAAVEQFF. The CDR3, as DNA: TGTGCCAGCAGCTCGGCGGGGGCTGCGGTTGAGCAGTTCTTC. J is TRBJ2-1 and V is TRBV5-4; a possible D gene is TRBD2 (7 bases). This CDR3 is built from 14 residues. The V end lost 3 bases, the J end lost 9 bases, and 16 bases lay between the germline ends. Germline loops: CDR1 SGHNT, CDR2 YYREEE (reference sequence).

This clone was seen a handful of times. CDR3 sequence reads: CAWSGTSTDTQYF. The CDR3 nucleotides read TGTGCCTGGAGCGGGACAAGCACAGATACGCAGTATTTT. This chain uses TRBV30 with TRBJ2-3, with a tentative D call TRBD1 (6 bases). V shed 3 bases and J shed 0 bases, with 7 bases lying between them. The CDR3 has 13 amino acids. Germline CDR1 is GTSNPN and CDR2 is SVGIG (reference sequence).

This clone was picked up a small number of times. J is TRBJ2-3 and V is TRBV30; 9 nucleotides match TRBD1. After removal of 5 bases from V and 4 bases from J, the junction contained 10 bases not matched to a gene. The CDR3 is 15 residues long. CDR1 is GTSNPN, CDR2 SVGIG, per germline (reference sequence). CDR3: CAWGKPGQGPDTQYF. In nucleotides, the CDR3 is TGTGCCTGGGGGAAACCGGGACAGGGCCCAGATACGCAGTATTTT.

This chain connects TRBV18 to TRBJ2-5; no reliable D call. This CDR3 is 14 amino acids long. In germline, CDR1 is KGHSH, CDR2 LQKENI. Deletions cut 2 bases from V and 0 bases from J, with 7 bases between. In nucleotides, the CDR3 is TGTGCCAGCTCACCAATGCCGGACCAAGAGACCCAGTACTTC. Protein: CASSPMPDQETQYF.

The gene calls are TRBV19 and TRBJ1-1; D ambiguous. V was clipped by 5 bases and J by 11 bases, with 12 bases between them. The CDR3 has 11 amino acids. Germline V gene sequence: CDR1 LNHDA, CDR2 SQIVND (reference sequence). CDR3 residues: CASSARRGAFF. The CDR3 bases are TGTGCCAGTAGTGCCCGTCGGGGTGCTTTCTTT.

In its sample, this clone was seen a few times. The rearrangement joins TRBV6-2 or TRBV6-3 to TRBJ1-1; D not resolved. V lost 5 bases to trimming and J lost 7 bases, with 17 bases between them. The CDR3 length is 14 residues. Germline V gene data show CDR1 as MNHEY and CDR2 as SVGEGT. CDR3 residues: CASSPSPPRDEAFF. CDR3 nucleotide sequence: TGTGCCAGCAGTCCAAGTCCCCCGCGTGATGAAGCTTTCTTT.

The chain recombines TRBV27 with TRBJ1-5; TRBD1 aligns across 11 bases. Germline lookup yields CDR1 MNHEY and CDR2 SMNVEV (reference sequence). The length of the CDR3 is 15 residues. Trimming took 5 bases from V and 3 from J; bases not matched to a gene: 3. The CDR3 nucleotides are TGTGCCAGCAGTCCGGGACAGGGGGTCAATCAGCCCCAGCATTTT. Translated, it gives CASSPGQGVNQPQHF.

CDR3: CASSPATGWDSPLHF. The CDR3 bases are TGTGCCAGCAGCCCAGCTACCGGGTGGGATTCACCCCTCCACTTT. The J gene is TRBJ1-6, the V gene TRBV7-9, with D hard to call. Germline values: CDR1 SEHNR, CDR2 FQNEAQ (reference sequence). Trimming removed 5 bases from V and 8 bases from J, with 16 bases in between. The CDR3 length is 15 residues.

CDR3 nucleotide sequence: TGTGCCAGCAGCCCTTCTACCTTTAGCTCTGGAAACACCATATATTTT. It encodes CASSPSTFSSGNTIYF. The gene calls are TRBV28 and TRBJ1-3; no clear D gene. Germline CDR1 and CDR2: MDHEN and SYDVKM. Trimming took 6 bases from V and 0 from J, leaving 15 bases between them. CDR3 size: 16 residues.

This rearrangement joins TRBV24-1 to TRBJ2-5; D not certain. The CDR3 consists of 13 residues. Trimming cost V 4 bases and J 7 bases, with 12 bases left between them. The germline V gene has CDR1 KGHDR and CDR2 SFDVKD. CDR3 DNA: TGTGCCACCAGTGAGGTTGTCGGGTGGACCCAGTACTTC. Its translation: CATSEVVGWTQYF.